Sequencing of this T cell receptor beta chain was carried out in a study of T cells in Graves' hyperthyroidism and ophthalmopathy. Study-level background: Peripheral blood collection took place at initial diagnosis, before any treatment. General observations from the study: Blood also carried most thyroid clonotypes expanded above 0.001.

Amplified regions were TCR beta CDR3 sequences from RNA transcripts. The HTBI primer set served for first-round RT-PCR of the TCR CDR3. TCRdb re-called the multiplex PCR reads with MiXCR, one entry per CDR3 protein. In the table there are 450,000 to 650,000 distinct CDR3 sequences, less than 25% of which are singletons. Of note for this clonotype: Its cognate antigen is unknown.

J was trimmed by 1 base and V by 1 base; bases with no gene match: 4. Germline V gene lookup returns CDR1 LGHNA and CDR2 YNFKEQ. This CDR3 region has 16 residues. Researchers barred patients who had uncontrolled infection, other autoimmune disease, pregnancy or lactation. Thyroid ultrasound, orbital computed tomography, clinical symptoms, and serum thyroxine and TRAb underpinned diagnoses. This clonotype was sampled from a man aged 18 to 29 with Graves' hyperthyroidism. This chain uses TRBV4-2 with TRBJ2-7, with TRBD2 matching over 10 bases. Specimen: blood. The DNA of the CDR3 is TGTGCCAGCAGCCAAGCCCGGACTAGCGGATCCTACGAGCAGTACTTC. Residues: CASSQARTSGSYEQYF.